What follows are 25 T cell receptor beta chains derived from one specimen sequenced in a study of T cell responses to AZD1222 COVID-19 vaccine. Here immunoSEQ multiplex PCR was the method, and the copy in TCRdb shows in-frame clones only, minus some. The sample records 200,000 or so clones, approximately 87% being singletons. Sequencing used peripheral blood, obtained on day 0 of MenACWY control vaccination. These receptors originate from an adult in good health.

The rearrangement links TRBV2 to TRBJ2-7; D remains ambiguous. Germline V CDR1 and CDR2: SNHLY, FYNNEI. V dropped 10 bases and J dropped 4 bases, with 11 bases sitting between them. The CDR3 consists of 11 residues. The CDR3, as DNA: TGTGCCATCTCGGCGTCGTACGAGCAGTACTTC. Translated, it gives CAISASYEQYF.

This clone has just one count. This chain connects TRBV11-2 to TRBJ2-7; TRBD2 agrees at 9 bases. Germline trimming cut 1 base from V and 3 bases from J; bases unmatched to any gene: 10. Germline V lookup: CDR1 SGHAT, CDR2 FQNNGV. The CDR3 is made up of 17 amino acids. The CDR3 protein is CASSLGPRRRGGYEQYF. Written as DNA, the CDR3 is TGTGCCAGCAGCTTAGGGCCCAGGAGGCGGGGGGGCTACGAGCAGTACTTC.

Here the CDR3 DNA reads TGTGCCTGGACCCCAGCGGGGGGCGCCTACGAGCAGTACTTC. Its translation: CAWTPAGGAYEQYF. The V call is TRBV30, the J call TRBJ2-7, with 9 nucleotides matching TRBD2. This CDR3 comprises 14 residues. Germline-derived CDR1 and CDR2 are GTSNPN and SVGIG (reference sequence). V gave up 4 bases and J gave up 2 bases; unmatched junction bases: 6.

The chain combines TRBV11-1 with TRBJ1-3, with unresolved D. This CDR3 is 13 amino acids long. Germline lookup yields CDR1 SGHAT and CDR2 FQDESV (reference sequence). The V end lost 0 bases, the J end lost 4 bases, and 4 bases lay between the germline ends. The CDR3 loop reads CASSLAEGNTIYF. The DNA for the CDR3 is TGTGCCAGCAGCTTAGCCGAAGGAAACACCATATATTTT.

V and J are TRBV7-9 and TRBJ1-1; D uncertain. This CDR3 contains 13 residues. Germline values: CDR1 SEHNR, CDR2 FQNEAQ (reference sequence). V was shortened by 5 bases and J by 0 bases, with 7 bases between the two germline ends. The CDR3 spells CASSGKMNTEAFF. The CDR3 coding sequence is TGTGCCAGCAGCGGCAAGATGAACACTGAAGCTTTCTTT.

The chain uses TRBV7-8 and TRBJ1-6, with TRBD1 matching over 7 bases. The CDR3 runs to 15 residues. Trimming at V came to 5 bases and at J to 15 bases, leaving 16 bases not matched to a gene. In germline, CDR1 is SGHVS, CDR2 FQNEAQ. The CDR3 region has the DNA TGTGCCAGCAGCGCACTTACACCCGCAGGGGGGAACCTCCACTTT. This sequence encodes CASSALTPAGGNLHF.

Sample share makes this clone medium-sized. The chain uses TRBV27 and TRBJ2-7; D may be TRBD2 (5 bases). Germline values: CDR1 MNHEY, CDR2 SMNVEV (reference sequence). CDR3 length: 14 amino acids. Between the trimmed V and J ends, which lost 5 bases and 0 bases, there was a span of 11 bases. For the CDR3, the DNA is TGTGCCAGCAGTGTCGGGGTCAGCTCCTACGAGCAGTACTTC. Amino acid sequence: CASSVGVSSYEQYF.

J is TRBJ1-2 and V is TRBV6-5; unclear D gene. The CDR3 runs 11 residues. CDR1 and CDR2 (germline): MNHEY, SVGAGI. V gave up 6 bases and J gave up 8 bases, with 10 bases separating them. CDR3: CASRVRGGYTF. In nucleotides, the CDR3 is TGTGCCAGCAGGGTCCGGGGAGGCTACACCTTC.

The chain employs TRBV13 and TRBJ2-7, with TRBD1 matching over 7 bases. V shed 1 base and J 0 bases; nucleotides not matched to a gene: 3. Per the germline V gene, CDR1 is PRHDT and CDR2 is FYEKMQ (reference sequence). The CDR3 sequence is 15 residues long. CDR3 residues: CASSLDRGSSYEQYF. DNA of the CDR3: TGTGCCAGCAGCTTAGACAGGGGAAGCTCCTACGAGCAGTACTTC.

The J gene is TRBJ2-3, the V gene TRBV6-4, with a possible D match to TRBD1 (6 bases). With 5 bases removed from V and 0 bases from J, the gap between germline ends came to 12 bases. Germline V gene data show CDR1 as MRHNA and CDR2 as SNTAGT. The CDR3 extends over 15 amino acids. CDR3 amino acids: CASSMTGQSTDTQYF. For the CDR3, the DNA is TGTGCCAGCAGTATGACAGGACAGAGCACAGATACGCAGTATTTT.

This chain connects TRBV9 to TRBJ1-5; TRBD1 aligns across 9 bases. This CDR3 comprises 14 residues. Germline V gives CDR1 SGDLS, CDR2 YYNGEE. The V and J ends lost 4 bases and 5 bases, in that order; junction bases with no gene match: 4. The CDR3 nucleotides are TGTGCCAGCAGCCCAGGACAGGGGCATCAGCCCCAGCATTTT. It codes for CASSPGQGHQPQHF.

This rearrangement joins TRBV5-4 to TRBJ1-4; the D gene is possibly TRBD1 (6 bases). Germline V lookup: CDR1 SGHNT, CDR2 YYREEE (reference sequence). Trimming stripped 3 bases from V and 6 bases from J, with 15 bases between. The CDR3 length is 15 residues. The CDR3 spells CASSSMRGNHEKLFF. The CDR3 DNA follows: TGTGCCAGCAGCTCTATGAGGGGGAATCATGAAAAACTGTTTTTT.

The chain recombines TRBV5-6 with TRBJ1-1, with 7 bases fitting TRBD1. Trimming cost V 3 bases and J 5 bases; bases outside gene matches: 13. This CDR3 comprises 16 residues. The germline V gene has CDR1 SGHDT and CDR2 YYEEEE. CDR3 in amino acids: CASSSEQRTGSTEAFF. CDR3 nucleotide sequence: TGTGCCAGCAGCTCCGAGCAACGGACAGGATCGACTGAAGCTTTCTTT.

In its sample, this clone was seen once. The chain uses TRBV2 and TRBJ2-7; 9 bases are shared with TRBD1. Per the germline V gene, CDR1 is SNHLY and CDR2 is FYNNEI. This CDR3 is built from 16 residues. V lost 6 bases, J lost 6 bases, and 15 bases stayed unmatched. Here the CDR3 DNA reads TGTGCCAGCAGACGCCGGGACAGGGAATTTAACGGCGAGCAGTACTTC. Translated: CASRRRDREFNGEQYF.

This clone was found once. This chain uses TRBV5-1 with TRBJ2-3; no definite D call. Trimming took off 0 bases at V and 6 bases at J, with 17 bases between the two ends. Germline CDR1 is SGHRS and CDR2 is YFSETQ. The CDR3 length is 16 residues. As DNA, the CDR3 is TGCGCCAGCAGCTTGGCGTCTGGTCCAAACGGGGATACGCAGTATTTT. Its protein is CASSLASGPNGDTQYF.

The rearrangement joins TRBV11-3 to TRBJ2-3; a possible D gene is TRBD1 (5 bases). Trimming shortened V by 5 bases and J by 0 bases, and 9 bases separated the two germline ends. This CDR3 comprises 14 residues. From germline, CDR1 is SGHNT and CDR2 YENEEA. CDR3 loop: CASSAGISTDTQYF. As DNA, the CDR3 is TGTGCCAGCAGCGCAGGGATTAGCACAGATACGCAGTATTTT.

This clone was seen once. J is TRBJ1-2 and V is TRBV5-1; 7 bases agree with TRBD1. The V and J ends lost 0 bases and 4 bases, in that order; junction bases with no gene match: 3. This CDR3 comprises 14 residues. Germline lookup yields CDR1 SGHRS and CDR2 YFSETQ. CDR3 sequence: CASSLDRGTYGYTF. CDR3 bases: TGCGCCAGCAGCTTGGACAGGGGCACCTATGGCTACACCTTC.

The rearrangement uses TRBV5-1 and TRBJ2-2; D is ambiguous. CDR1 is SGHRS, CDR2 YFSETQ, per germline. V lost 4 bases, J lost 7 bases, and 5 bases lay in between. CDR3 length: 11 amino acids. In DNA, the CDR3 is TGCGCCAGCAGCCGTGTCGGGGAGCTGTTTTTT. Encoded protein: CASSRVGELFF.

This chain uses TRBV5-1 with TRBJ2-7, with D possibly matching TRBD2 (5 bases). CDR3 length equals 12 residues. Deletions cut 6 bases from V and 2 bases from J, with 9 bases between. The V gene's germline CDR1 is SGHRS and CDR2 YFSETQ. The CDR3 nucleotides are TGCGCCAGCAAGGACTCTGCCTACGAGCAGTACTTC. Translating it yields CASKDSAYEQYF.

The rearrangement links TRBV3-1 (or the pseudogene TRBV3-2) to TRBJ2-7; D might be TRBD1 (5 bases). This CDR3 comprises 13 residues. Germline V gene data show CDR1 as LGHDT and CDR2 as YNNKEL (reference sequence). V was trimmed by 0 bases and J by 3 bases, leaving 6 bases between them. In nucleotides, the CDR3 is TGTGCCAGCAGCCAAGAGGACATCTACGAGCAGTACTTC. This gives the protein CASSQEDIYEQYF.

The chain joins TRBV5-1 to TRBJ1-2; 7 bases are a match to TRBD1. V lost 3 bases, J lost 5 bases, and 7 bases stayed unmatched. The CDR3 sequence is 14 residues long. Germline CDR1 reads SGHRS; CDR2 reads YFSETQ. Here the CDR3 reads CASSSDRPSYGYTF. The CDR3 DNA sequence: TGCGCCAGCAGCTCGGACAGGCCCTCGTATGGCTACACCTTC.

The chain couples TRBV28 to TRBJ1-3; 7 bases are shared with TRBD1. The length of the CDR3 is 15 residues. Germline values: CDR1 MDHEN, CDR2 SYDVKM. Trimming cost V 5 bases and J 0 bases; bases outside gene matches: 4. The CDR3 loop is CASSPDRYSGNTIYF. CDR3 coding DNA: TGTGCCAGCAGTCCGGACAGGTACTCTGGAAACACCATATATTTT. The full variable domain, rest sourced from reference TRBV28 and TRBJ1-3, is DVKVTQSSRYLVKRTGEKVFLECVQDMDHENMFWYRQDPGLGLRLIYFSYDVKMKEKGDIPEGYSVSREKKERFSLILESASTNQTSMYLCASSPDRYSGNTIYFGEGSWLTVV.

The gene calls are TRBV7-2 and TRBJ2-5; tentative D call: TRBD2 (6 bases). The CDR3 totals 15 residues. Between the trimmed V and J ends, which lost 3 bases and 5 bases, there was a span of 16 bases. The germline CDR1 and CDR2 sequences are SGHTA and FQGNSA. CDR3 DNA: TGTGCCAGCAGCTTCGAGGGACTCCCCGGGGAGACCCAGTACTTC. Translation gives CASSFEGLPGETQYF.

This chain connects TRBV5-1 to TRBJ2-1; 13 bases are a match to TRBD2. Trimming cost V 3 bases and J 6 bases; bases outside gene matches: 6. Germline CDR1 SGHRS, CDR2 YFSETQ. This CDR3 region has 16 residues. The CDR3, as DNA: TGCGCCAGCAGCTCCGAACTAGCGGGAGGGCGCAATGAGCAGTTCTTC. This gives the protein CASSSELAGGRNEQFF.

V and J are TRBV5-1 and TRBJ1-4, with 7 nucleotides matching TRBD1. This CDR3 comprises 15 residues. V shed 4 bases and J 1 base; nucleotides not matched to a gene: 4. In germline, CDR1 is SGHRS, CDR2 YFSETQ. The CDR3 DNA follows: TGCGCCAGCAGCCCTACAGGGGAAACTAATGAAAAACTGTTTTTT. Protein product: CASSPTGETNEKLFF.